Listed below are T cell receptor beta chains from one sample, sequenced in a study of blood T cell repertoires in COVID-19. The data were produced by immunoSEQ multiplex PCR, yet TCRdb's version contains in-frame clones alone and is incomplete. The sample carries around 270,000 clones, 70% to 90% recorded once. The sequenced material came from peripheral blood. The receptors were sampled from a man aged 30 to 45 with active or convalescent COVID-19. Each CDR3 is given with its conserved first and last residue. D genes are given only for firm matches. A clone size is listed for some rows: how often the clone was seen (once, few, many), or a class if it is expanded.

TRBD2,NA,TRBV3-1/TRBV3-2,TRBJ2-1,CASSQVRAGVRNEQFF,TGTGCCAGCAGCCAAGTAAGAGCGGGGGTGCGGAATGAGCAGTTCTTC
NA,NA,TRBV9,TRBJ1-1,CASSVGGGVNTEAFF,TGTGCCAGCAGCGTAGGAGGGGGGGTAAACACTGAAGCTTTCTTT
NA,NA,TRBV29-1,TRBJ1-1,CSVAFDMNTEAFF,TGCAGCGTAGCTTTTGATATGAACACTGAAGCTTTCTTT
TRBD1,NA,TRBV9,TRBJ2-1,CASSDDRVQDEQFF,TGTGCCAGCAGCGACGACAGGGTTCAGGATGAGCAGTTCTTC
NA,NA,TRBV7-6,TRBJ2-5,CASSLAGAPQETQYF,TGTGCCAGCAGCTTAGCGGGGGCCCCCCAAGAGACCCAGTACTTC
NA,NA,TRBV6-6,TRBJ1-5,CASSYSSRGGNQPQHF,TGTGCCAGCAGTTACTCGAGCCGGGGGGGCAATCAGCCCCAGCATTTT
TRBD1,NA,TRBV7-8,TRBJ1-1,CASSGGTGLDTEAFF,TGTGCCAGCAGCGGGGGGACAGGGTTGGACACTGAAGCTTTCTTT
NA,NA,TRBV20-1,TRBJ2-7,CSASVGARDEQYF,TGCAGTGCTAGTGTTGGGGCGCGAGACGAGCAGTACTTC
NA,NA,TRBV21-1,TRBJ1-5,CASRKQGAWQPQHF,TGTGCCAGCAGAAAACAGGGGGCTTGGCAGCCCCAGCATTTT
TRBD1,once,TRBV27,TRBJ1-2,CASSWDRYYGYTF,TGTGCCAGCAGTTGGGACAGATACTATGGCTACACCTTC
TRBD2,NA,TRBV11-2,TRBJ2-3,CASSSSGGVQYF,TGTGCCAGCAGCTCCAGCGGGGGGGTGCAGTATTTT
NA,NA,TRBV21-1,TRBJ2-5,CASSKGTSPRETQYF,TGTGCCAGCAGCAAAGGTACCAGTCCTCGTGAGACCCAGTACTTC
TRBD1,NA,TRBV4-1,TRBJ2-7,CASSPGTGGDFGYYEQYF,TGCGCCAGCAGCCCCGGGACAGGGGGCGATTTCGGATACTACGAGCAGTACTTC
TRBD2,NA,TRBV11-1,TRBJ2-5,CASSLGAGGLETQYF,TGTGCCAGCAGCTTAGGAGCGGGGGGTCTAGAGACCCAGTACTTC
TRBD1,NA,TRBV30,TRBJ2-1,CAWTQGDSRNEQFF,TGTGCCTGGACCCAAGGGGACAGTCGCAATGAGCAGTTCTTC
NA,NA,TRBV6-1,TRBJ2-7,CASSGAGGLDEQYF,TGTGCCAGCAGTGGAGCCGGGGGGCTCGACGAGCAGTACTTC
NA,NA,TRBV30,TRBJ1-6,CASQASGYNSPLHF,TGTGCCTCACAGGCCTCGGGCTATAATTCACCCCTCCACTTT
NA,NA,TRBV5-6,TRBJ2-2,CASSYGIPNTGELFF,TGTGCCAGCAGCTATGGCATTCCGAACACCGGGGAGCTGTTTTTT
TRBD1,few,TRBV9,TRBJ1-4,CASSVGKGAEGEKLFF,TGTGCCAGCAGCGTAGGGAAGGGGGCCGAAGGTGAAAAACTGTTTTTT
NA,NA,TRBV7-8,TRBJ1-2,CASSFDINYGYTF,TGTGCCAGCAGCTTCGACATAAACTATGGCTACACCTTC
NA,NA,TRBV6-2/TRBV6-3,TRBJ2-4,CATSGGSAKNIQYF,TGTGCCACCAGCGGAGGATCAGCCAAAAACATTCAGTACTTC
NA,NA,TRBV7-2,TRBJ2-3,CASSLAYTDTQYF,TGTGCCAGCAGCTTAGCCTACACAGATACGCAGTATTTT
TRBD1,NA,TRBV6-4,TRBJ1-2,CASSRDRINGYTF,TGTGCCAGCAGCCGGGACAGGATTAACGGCTACACCTTC
NA,NA,TRBV10-1,TRBJ1-1,CASRASGSPEAFF,TGCGCCAGCAGAGCCAGCGGGAGCCCTGAAGCTTTCTTT
NA,NA,TRBV6-6,TRBJ1-6,CASSLDSIYSPLHF,TGTGCCAGCAGTTTGGACAGTATCTATTCACCCCTCCACTTT
NA,NA,TRBV5-1,TRBJ1-3,CASSLAGMEGNTIYF,TGCGCCAGCAGCTTGGCAGGGATGGAGGGAAACACCATATATTTT
NA,once,TRBV6-5,TRBJ1-2,CASSYLQGGYTF,TGTGCCAGCAGTTACTTACAGGGAGGCTACACCTTC
TRBD1,NA,TRBV7-9,TRBJ1-1,CASSLRDSNTEAFF,TGTGCCAGCAGCTTGAGGGACAGTAACACTGAAGCTTTCTTT
TRBD1,NA,TRBV5-4,TRBJ2-1,CASSLAEGTGANEQFF,TGTGCCAGCAGCTTGGCCGAAGGGACAGGGGCAAATGAGCAGTTCTTC
TRBD2,once,TRBV28,TRBJ2-1,CASSLGTSGGREQFF,TGTGCCAGCAGTTTAGGGACTAGCGGGGGTCGGGAGCAGTTCTTC
TRBD1,NA,TRBV18,TRBJ2-7,CASSPPWDSIYEQYF,TGTGCCAGCTCACCACCGTGGGACAGTATATACGAGCAGTACTTC
NA,NA,TRBV5-6,TRBJ2-1,CASSLASVAGNPNEQFF,TGTGCCAGCAGCTTGGCGAGTGTGGCAGGTAACCCCAATGAGCAGTTCTTC
TRBD2,NA,TRBV5-1,TRBJ2-1,CASSLVLSGGSEQFF,TGCGCCAGCAGCTTGGTACTCAGCGGGGGGTCCGAGCAGTTCTTC
TRBD2,NA,TRBV6-5,TRBJ2-2,CASTGLAFNTGELFF,TGTGCCAGCACCGGACTAGCCTTCAACACCGGGGAGCTGTTTTTT
TRBD2,once,TRBV11-3,TRBJ2-1,CASSSGGGDNEQFF,TGTGCCAGCAGCTCGGGCGGGGGGGACAATGAGCAGTTCTTC
TRBD2,NA,TRBV5-4,TRBJ2-7,CASTGGTSGTYEQYF,TGTGCCAGCACCGGAGGGACTAGCGGAACCTACGAGCAGTACTTC
NA,NA,TRBV27,TRBJ1-5,CASSTTGQPQHF,TGTGCCAGCAGTACAACGGGTCAGCCCCAGCATTTT
NA,NA,TRBV18,TRBJ2-3,CASSPFREGTDTQYF,TGTGCCAGCTCACCATTCCGGGAAGGCACAGATACGCAGTATTTT
TRBD2,NA,TRBV11-2,TRBJ2-6,CASSLGLRGVAGANVLTF,TGTGCCAGCAGCTTAGGGCTACGGGGGGTGGCTGGGGCCAACGTCCTGACTTTC
NA,NA,TRBV5-4,TRBJ1-1,CASSLGQTTRAAFF,TGTGCCAGCAGCTTGGGGCAGACCACGAGGGCAGCTTTCTTT
TRBD1,few,TRBV6-6,TRBJ1-1,CASSNHYRGGGEAFF,TGTGCCAGCAGTAACCACTACAGGGGAGGCGGTGAAGCTTTCTTT
TRBD1,NA,TRBV6-5,TRBJ1-6,CATTLRQGLSSPLHF,TGTGCCACGACCCTCCGACAGGGTCTTAGTTCACCCCTCCACTTT
TRBD1,NA,TRBV4-3,TRBJ1-3,CASSQDTTTGTGNTIYF,TGCGCCAGCAGCCAAGATACGACGACAGGGACTGGAAACACCATATATTTT
NA,NA,TRBV7-6,TRBJ2-5,CASSAGTVKETQYF,TGTGCCAGCAGCGCCGGGACTGTGAAGGAGACCCAGTACTTC
NA,NA,TRBV6-5,TRBJ1-2,CASSYFGGNTNYGYTF,TGTGCCAGCAGTTACTTCGGGGGAAACACTAACTATGGCTACACCTTC
NA,NA,TRBV4-2,TRBJ2-1,CASSQPGLDRNEQFF,TGTGCCAGCAGCCAACCGGGACTGGACCGGAATGAGCAGTTCTTC
NA,NA,TRBV7-8,TRBJ1-5,CASSLDQGLGQPQHF,TGTGCCAGCAGCTTAGACCAGGGGTTAGGGCAGCCCCAGCATTTT
NA,NA,TRBV2,TRBJ1-5,CASASTDNQPQHF,TGTGCCAGCGCTAGCACAGACAATCAGCCCCAGCATTTT
NA,few,TRBV30,TRBJ1-1,CAWRLATEAFF,TGTGCCTGGAGGTTGGCCACTGAAGCTTTCTTT
NA,NA,TRBV6-1,TRBJ1-3,CASSEEGFWGSGNTIYF,TGTGCCAGCAGTGAAGAGGGGTTTTGGGGCTCTGGAAACACCATATATTTT
TRBD2,NA,TRBV29-1,TRBJ2-1,CSVPQRGLYNEQFF,TGCAGCGTTCCCCAGCGGGGGCTCTACAATGAGCAGTTCTTC
NA,NA,TRBV15,TRBJ1-6,CATSRDWQGSPLHF,TGTGCCACCAGCAGAGATTGGCAGGGTTCACCCCTCCACTTT
TRBD2,NA,TRBV6-5,TRBJ2-2,CASTTGRWYDGELFF,TGTGCCAGCACTACCGGGAGGTGGTATGACGGGGAGCTGTTTTTT
NA,NA,TRBV9,TRBJ1-6,CASSVGQGNSPLHF,TGTGCCAGCAGCGTAGGGCAGGGGAATTCACCCCTCCACTTT
NA,few,TRBV5-3,TRBJ1-5,CARSLSQPQHF,TGTGCCAGAAGCTTAAGCCAGCCCCAGCATTTT
TRBD1,few,TRBV7-2,TRBJ1-2,CASSSQGADYGYTF,TGTGCCAGCAGCTCGCAGGGGGCCGACTATGGCTACACCTTC